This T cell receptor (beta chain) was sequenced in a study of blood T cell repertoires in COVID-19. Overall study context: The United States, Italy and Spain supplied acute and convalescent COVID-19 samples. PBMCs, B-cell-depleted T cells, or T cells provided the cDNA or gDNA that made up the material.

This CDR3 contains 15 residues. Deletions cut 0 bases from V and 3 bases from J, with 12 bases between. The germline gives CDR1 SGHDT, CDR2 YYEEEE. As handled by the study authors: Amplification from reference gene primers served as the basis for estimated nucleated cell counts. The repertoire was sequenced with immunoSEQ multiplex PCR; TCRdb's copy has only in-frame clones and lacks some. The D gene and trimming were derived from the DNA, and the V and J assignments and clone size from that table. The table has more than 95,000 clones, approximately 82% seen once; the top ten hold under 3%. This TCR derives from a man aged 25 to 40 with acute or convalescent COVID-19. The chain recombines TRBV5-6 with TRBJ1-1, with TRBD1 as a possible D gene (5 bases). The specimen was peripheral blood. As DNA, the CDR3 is TGTGCCAGCAGCTTGGCCCTAGAAGGGGACACTGAAGCTTTCTTT. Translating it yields CASSLALEGDTEAFF.